This record concerns one T cell receptor (beta chain) sequence. As processed by the authors: Amplification from reference gene primers served as the basis for estimated nucleated cell counts. Produced via immunoSEQ multiplex PCR; TCRdb's table is partial and in-frame only. The V and J calls and the clone size are those of that table, but D and trimming were determined from the DNA. Of 210,000 or so clones detected, over 75% appear once; the ten largest clones hold around 4.7%. The CDR3 is made up of 15 amino acids. V dropped 2 bases and J dropped 6; count of bases not matched to a gene: 7. CDR1 KGHSH and CDR2 LQKENI come from the germline V gene. The source of the sample is a study of blood T cell repertoires in COVID-19.

The receptor's source is a human donor in a cohort sampled during active COVID-19. The sequenced material came from peripheral blood. The V gene is TRBV18, the J gene TRBJ2-5, with 9 positions matching TRBD2. CDR3 region: CASSPKAGGKQTQYF. The CDR3 nucleotides are TGTGCCAGCTCACCAAAGGCGGGAGGGAAGCAGACCCAGTACTTC.